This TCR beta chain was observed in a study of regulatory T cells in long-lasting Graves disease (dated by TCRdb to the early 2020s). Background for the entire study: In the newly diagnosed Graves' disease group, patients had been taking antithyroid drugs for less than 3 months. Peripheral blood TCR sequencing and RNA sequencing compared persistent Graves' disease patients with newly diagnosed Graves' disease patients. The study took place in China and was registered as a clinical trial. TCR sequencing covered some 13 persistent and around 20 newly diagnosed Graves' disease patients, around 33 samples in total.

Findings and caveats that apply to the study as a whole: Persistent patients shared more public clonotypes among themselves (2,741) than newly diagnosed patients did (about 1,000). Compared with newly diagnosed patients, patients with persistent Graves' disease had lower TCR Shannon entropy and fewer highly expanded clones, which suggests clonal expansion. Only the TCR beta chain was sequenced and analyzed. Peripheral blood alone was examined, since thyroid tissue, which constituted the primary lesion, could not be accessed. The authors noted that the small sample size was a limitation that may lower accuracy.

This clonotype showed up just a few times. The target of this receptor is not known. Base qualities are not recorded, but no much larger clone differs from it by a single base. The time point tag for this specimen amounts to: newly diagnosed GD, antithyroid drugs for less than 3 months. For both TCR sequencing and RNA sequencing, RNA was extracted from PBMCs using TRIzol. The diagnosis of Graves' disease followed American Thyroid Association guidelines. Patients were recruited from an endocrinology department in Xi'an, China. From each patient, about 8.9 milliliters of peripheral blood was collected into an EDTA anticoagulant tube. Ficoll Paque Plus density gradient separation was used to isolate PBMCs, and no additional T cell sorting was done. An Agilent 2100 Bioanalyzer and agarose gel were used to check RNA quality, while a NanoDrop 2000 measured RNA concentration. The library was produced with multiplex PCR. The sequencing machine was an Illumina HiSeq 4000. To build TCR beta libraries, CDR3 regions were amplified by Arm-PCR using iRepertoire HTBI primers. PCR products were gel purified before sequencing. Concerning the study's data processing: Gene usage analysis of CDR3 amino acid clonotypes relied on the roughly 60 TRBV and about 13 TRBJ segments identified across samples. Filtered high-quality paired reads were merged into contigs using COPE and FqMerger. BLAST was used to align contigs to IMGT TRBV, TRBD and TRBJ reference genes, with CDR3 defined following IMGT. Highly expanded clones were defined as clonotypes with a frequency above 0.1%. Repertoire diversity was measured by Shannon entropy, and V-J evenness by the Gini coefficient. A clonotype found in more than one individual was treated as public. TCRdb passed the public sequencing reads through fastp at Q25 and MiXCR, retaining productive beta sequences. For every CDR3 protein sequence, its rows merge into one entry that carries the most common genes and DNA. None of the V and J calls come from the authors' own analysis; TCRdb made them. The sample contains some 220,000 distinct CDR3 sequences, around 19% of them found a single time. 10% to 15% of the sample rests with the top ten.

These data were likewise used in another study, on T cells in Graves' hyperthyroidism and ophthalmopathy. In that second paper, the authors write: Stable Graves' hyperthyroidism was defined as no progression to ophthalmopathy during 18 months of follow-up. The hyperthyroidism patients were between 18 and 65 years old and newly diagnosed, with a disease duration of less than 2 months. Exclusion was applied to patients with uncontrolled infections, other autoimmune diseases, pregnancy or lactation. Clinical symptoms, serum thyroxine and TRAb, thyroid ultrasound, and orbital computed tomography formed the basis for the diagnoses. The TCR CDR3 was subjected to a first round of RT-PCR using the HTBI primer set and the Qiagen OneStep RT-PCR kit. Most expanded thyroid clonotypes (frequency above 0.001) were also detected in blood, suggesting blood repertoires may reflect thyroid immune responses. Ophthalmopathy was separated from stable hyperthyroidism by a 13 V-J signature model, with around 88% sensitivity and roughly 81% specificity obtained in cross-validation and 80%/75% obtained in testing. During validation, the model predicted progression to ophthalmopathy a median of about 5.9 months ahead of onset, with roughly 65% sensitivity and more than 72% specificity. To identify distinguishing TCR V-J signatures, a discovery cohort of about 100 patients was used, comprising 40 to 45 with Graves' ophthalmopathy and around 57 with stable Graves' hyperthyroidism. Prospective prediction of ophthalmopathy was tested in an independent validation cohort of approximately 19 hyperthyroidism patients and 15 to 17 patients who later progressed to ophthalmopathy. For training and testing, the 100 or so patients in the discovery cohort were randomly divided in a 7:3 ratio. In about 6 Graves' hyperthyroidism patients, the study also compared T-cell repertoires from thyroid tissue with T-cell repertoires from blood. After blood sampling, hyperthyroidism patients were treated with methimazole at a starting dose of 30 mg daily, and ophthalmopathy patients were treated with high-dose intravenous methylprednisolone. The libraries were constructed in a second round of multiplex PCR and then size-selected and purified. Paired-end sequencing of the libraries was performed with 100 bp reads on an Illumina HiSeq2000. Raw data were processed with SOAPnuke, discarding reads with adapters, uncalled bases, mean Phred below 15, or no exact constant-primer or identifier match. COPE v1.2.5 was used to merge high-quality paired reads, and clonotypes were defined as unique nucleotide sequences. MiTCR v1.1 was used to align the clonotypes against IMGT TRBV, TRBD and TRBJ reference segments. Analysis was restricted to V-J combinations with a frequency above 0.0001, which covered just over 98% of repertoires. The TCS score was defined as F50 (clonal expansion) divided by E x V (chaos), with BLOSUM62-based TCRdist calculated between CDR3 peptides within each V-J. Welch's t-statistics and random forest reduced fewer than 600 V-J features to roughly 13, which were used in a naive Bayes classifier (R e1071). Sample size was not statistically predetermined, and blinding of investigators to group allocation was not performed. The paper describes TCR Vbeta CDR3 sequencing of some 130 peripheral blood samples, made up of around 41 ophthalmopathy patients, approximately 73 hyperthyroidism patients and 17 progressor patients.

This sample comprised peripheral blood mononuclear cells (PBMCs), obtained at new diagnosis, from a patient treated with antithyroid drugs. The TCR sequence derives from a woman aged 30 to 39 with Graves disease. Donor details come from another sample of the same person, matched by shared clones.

The CDR3 region: CSASKIRRQFNEKLFF. The DNA reads as follows: TGCAGTGCTAGCAAGATTAGGAGGCAGTTTAATGAAAAACTGTTTTTT. The rearranged segments are TRBV20-1 and TRBJ1-4; no D gene call is confident. V is shortened by 3 bases, J by 4 bases, and the region joining them spans 18 bases. The CDR3 numbers 16 residues from cysteine through phenylalanine. Of the read, only the CDR3 DNA is kept; its 48 bases are in frame from base 1. CDR1 DFQATT and CDR2 SNEGSKA are derived from the germline V gene (reference sequence).